These 21 T cell receptor beta chains were sequenced from one sample in a study of CD8+ T cells in alopecia areata. Sequencing relied on a cDNA template that was reverse transcribed from extracted RNA. Assay used: immunoSEQ multiplex PCR; TCRdb lists only in-frame clones, some missing. The sample lists about 150,000 clones, nearly 55% occurring once. Specified treatment: oral pan-JAK inhibitor, 5-10 mg twice daily. Source: CD8+ T cells sorted from blood, taken at week 4, from a patient treated with tofacitinib. These receptors were taken from a human donor with alopecia areata.

There are a few counts of this clone. The identical CDR3 is also encoded by other nucleotide sequences in the sample. The chain employs TRBV7-9 and TRBJ1-1; D remains ambiguous. Trimming pared 0 bases from V and 6 bases from J, leaving 5 bases between. This CDR3 is built from 12 residues. Looked up from germline, CDR1 is SEHNR and CDR2 is FQNEAQ (reference sequence). CDR3 residues: CASSLAAAEAFF. The CDR3 DNA sequence: TGTGCCAGCAGCTTAGCCGCTGCTGAAGCTTTCTTT.

This chain connects TRBV7-3 to TRBJ2-7; 9 bases line up with TRBD1. Germline assignment: CDR1 SGHTA and CDR2 FQGTGA. CDR3 length equals 15 residues. J was trimmed by 2 bases and V by 4 bases; bases with no gene match: 6. CDR3 sequence: CASSSGQGKAYEQYF. As DNA, the CDR3 is TGTGCCAGCAGCTCGGGACAGGGAAAGGCCTACGAGCAGTACTTC.

The chain employs TRBV13 and TRBJ2-5; D perhaps matches TRBD1 (6 bases). Germline V lookup: CDR1 PRHDT, CDR2 FYEKMQ (reference sequence). CDR3 size: 12 residues. Trimming took off 5 bases at V and 4 bases at J, with 8 bases between the two ends. The CDR3 protein is CASSGGRETQYF. The CDR3 DNA sequence: TGTGCCAGCAGCGGGGGCCGAGAGACCCAGTACTTC. The full variable domain, its missing parts supplied by reference TRBV13 and TRBJ2-5, is AAGVIQSPRHLIKEKRETATLKCYPIPRHDTVYWYQQGPGQDPQFLISFYEKMQSDKGSIPDRFSAQQFSDYHSELNMSSLELGDSALYFCASSGGRETQYFGPGTRLLVL.

The rearrangement joins TRBV15 to TRBJ1-1; D not certain. Germline CDR1 and CDR2: LNHNV and YYDKDF (reference sequence). Between the trimmed V and J ends, which lost 5 bases and 0 bases, there was a span of 13 bases. The length of the CDR3 is 15 residues. The CDR3 loop reads CATSGPEEMNTEAFF. The CDR3, as DNA: TGTGCCACCAGCGGACCCGAGGAGATGAACACTGAAGCTTTCTTT.

The CDR3 reads CASSYSAGGSPLHF. The CDR3 DNA follows: TGTGCCAGCAGTTACTCGGCAGGGGGGTCACCCCTCCACTTT. The chain joins TRBV6-5 to TRBJ1-6; 7 bases are shared with TRBD1. This CDR3 contains 14 residues. The junction had 3 bases not matched to a gene; V was cut back by 0 bases and J by 10 bases. The germline V gene encodes CDR1 MNHEY and CDR2 SVGAGI.

This rearrangement joins TRBV2 to TRBJ1-3; D is unclear. CDR3 size: 16 residues. V was shortened by 0 bases and J by 4 bases, with 13 bases between the two germline ends. CDR1 and CDR2 from the germline V gene are SNHLY and FYNNEI. The DNA for the CDR3 is TGTGCCAGCAGTGAAGCCCCGGCCATAAACGGAAACACCATATATTTT. This codes for CASSEAPAINGNTIYF. Looking up the rest from reference TRBV2 and TRBJ1-3 gives the full variable domain: EPEVTQTPSHQVTQMGQEVILRCVPISNHLYFYWYRQILGQKVEFLVSFYNNEISEKSEIFDDQFSVERPDGSNFTLKIRSTKLEDSAMYFCASSEAPAINGNTIYFGEGSWLTVV.

This clone was seen once. The J gene is TRBJ2-3, the V gene TRBV30; D is unresolved. CDR3 size: 12 residues. V was cut by 0 bases and J by 6 bases, with 7 bases left in between. Germline loops: CDR1 GTSNPN, CDR2 SVGIG (reference sequence). The CDR3 loop reads CAWSVRVDTQYF. DNA of the CDR3: TGTGCCTGGAGTGTACGGGTGGATACGCAGTATTTT.

The gene calls are TRBV6-6 and TRBJ1-1; possible D gene TRBD1, 5 bases. The CDR3 loop spans 12 amino acids. Trimming removed 5 bases from V and 1 base from J, with 5 bases in between. The germline gives CDR1 MNHNY, CDR2 SVGAGI (reference sequence). The CDR3 region is CASSGQNTEAFF. The CDR3 nucleotides read TGTGCCAGCAGTGGACAGAACACTGAAGCTTTCTTT.

V gene TRBV9 combines with J gene TRBJ2-5; 7 bases fit TRBD2. From germline, CDR1 is SGDLS and CDR2 YYNGEE. The CDR3 has 14 amino acids. Trimming at V came to 4 bases and at J to 3 bases, leaving 6 bases not matched to a gene. The CDR3 sequence is CASSFWGGEETQYF. In DNA form, the CDR3 reads TGTGCCAGCAGCTTTTGGGGGGGAGAAGAGACCCAGTACTTC.

The CDR3 nucleotides read TGTGCCACCACGCCGCAGCCCGATAATTCACCCCTCCACTTT. Translation gives CATTPQPDNSPLHF. V usage is TRBV2 and J usage is TRBJ1-6; D uncertain. The length of the CDR3 is 14 residues. Trimming cost V 10 bases and J 5 bases, with 15 bases left between them. Germline lookup yields CDR1 SNHLY and CDR2 FYNNEI.

Here the CDR3 reads CSVRQGNQPQHF. The CDR3 nucleotides are TGCAGCGTGAGACAAGGCAATCAGCCCCAGCATTTT. The chain joins TRBV29-1 to TRBJ1-5; D not certain. Germline CDR1 SQVTM, CDR2 ANQGSEA. V was trimmed by 6 bases and J by 2 bases, leaving 8 bases between them. CDR3 length equals 12 residues. Together with reference TRBV29-1 and TRBJ1-5, the CDR3 gives the full variable domain: SAVISQKPSRDICQRGTSLTIQCQVDSQVTMMFWYRQQPGQSLTLIATANQGSEATYESGFVIDKFPISRPNLTFSTLTVSNMSPEDSSIYLCSVRQGNQPQHFGDGTRLSIL.

The CDR3 loop reads CASSVGGDFSYNEQFF. CDR3 bases: TGTGCCAGCAGCGTAGGAGGGGACTTCTCCTACAATGAGCAGTTCTTC. The chain uses TRBV9 and TRBJ2-1; weak D call: TRBD2 (6 bases). The CDR3 runs 16 residues. Trimming left V 0 bases short and J 0 bases short, with 10 bases between. Per the germline V gene, CDR1 is SGDLS and CDR2 is YYNGEE. Based on the CDR3 plus reference TRBV9 and TRBJ2-1, the full variable domain is DSGVTQTPKHLITATGQRVTLRCSPRSGDLSVYWYQQSLDQGLQFLIQYYNGEERAKGNILERFSAQQFPDLHSELNLSSLELGDSALYFCASSVGGDFSYNEQFFGPGTRLTVL.

The rearrangement joins TRBV4-1 to TRBJ1-6, with unresolved D. Germline-derived CDR1 and CDR2 are MGHRA and YSYEKL. Between the trimmed V and J ends, which lost 0 bases and 8 bases, there was a span of 2 bases. The CDR3 has 12 amino acids. CDR3 bases: TGCGCCAGCAGCCAAGAGGATTCACCCCTCCACTTT. Translation gives CASSQEDSPLHF.

The rearrangement links TRBV9 to TRBJ2-3; either TRBD1 or TRBD2 may fit D (6 bases each). V dropped 4 bases and J dropped 3 bases, with 12 bases sitting between them. This CDR3 has 14 residues. Germline CDR1 is SGDLS and CDR2 is YYNGEE. CDR3 in amino acids: CASSLGAGTDTQYF. The DNA for the CDR3 is TGTGCCAGCAGCCTGGGGGCGGGAACAGATACGCAGTATTTT.

The rearrangement joins TRBV30 to TRBJ1-1, with D perhaps TRBD1 (5 bases). V was pared by 5 bases and J by 3 bases, with 13 bases between. The CDR3 contains 13 residues. The V gene's germline CDR1 is GTSNPN and CDR2 SVGIG (reference sequence). The CDR3 sequence: CAWEGYGDTEAFF. In DNA form, the CDR3 reads TGTGCCTGGGAGGGGTACGGGGACACTGAAGCTTTCTTT.

The chain recombines TRBV7-9 with TRBJ1-5; the D gene is possibly TRBD1 (6 bases). Trimming left V 3 bases short and J 4 bases short, with 22 bases between. The CDR3 runs to 18 residues. The germline V gene encodes CDR1 SEHNR and CDR2 FQNEAQ (reference sequence). As DNA, the CDR3 is TGTGCCAGCAGCTTCGGCTGGGGGCAGTTGGAATGGAATCAGCCCCAGCATTTT. Translated, it gives CASSFGWGQLEWNQPQHF.

The chain has TRBV2 and TRBJ1-5; possible D gene TRBD1, 6 bases. Germline CDR1 SNHLY, CDR2 FYNNEI. The CDR3 spans 16 residues. V dropped 2 bases and J dropped 0 bases, with 11 bases sitting between them. The CDR3 coding sequence is TGTGCCAGCAGTGAAATCAGGACAGATAGCAATCAGCCCCAGCATTTT. It is translated as CASSEIRTDSNQPQHF.

V is TRBV29-1 and J is TRBJ2-3, with D perhaps given as TRBD1 or TRBD2 (5 bases each). CDR1 SQVTM and CDR2 ANQGSEA come from the germline V gene. The ends were cut back, 5 bases at V and 4 bases at J, with 7 bases in the middle. The CDR3 is made up of 11 amino acids. CDR3 bases: TGCAGCGTTCAGGGACCAGATACGCAGTATTTT. The encoded protein is CSVQGPDTQYF.

The gene calls are TRBV6-6 and TRBJ2-3; D unclear. The germline gives CDR1 MNHNY, CDR2 SVGAGI (reference sequence). Deletions cut 4 bases from V and 0 bases from J, with 8 bases between. This CDR3 is built from 14 residues. The CDR3 reads CASSSLESTDTQYF. CDR3 DNA sequence: TGTGCCAGCAGTTCACTGGAAAGCACAGATACGCAGTATTTT.

This rearrangement joins TRBV29-1 to TRBJ1-2; no definite D call. The CDR3 extends over 13 amino acids. The germline gives CDR1 SQVTM, CDR2 ANQGSEA. V was cut by 0 bases and J by 3 bases, with 8 bases left in between. In DNA, the CDR3 is TGCAGCGTTGAAGAATCGGCCTACTATGGCTACACCTTC. Encoded protein: CSVEESAYYGYTF. Drawing the rest from reference TRBV29-1 and TRBJ1-2, the complete variable domain is SAVISQKPSRDICQRGTSLTIQCQVDSQVTMMFWYRQQPGQSLTLIATANQGSEATYESGFVIDKFPISRPNLTFSTLTVSNMSPEDSSIYLCSVEESAYYGYTFGSGTRLTVV.

This clone has only a few counts. J is TRBJ2-1 and V is TRBV13; 7 positions match TRBD1. Germline V CDR1 and CDR2: PRHDT, FYEKMQ (reference sequence). The CDR3 runs 13 residues. V was pared by 5 bases and J by 16 bases, with 14 bases of the junction left unmatched. The CDR3 nucleotides read TGTGCCAGCAGCAATAGTATGATAGGGGGCTCCTTCTTC. Residues: CASSNSMIGGSFF.